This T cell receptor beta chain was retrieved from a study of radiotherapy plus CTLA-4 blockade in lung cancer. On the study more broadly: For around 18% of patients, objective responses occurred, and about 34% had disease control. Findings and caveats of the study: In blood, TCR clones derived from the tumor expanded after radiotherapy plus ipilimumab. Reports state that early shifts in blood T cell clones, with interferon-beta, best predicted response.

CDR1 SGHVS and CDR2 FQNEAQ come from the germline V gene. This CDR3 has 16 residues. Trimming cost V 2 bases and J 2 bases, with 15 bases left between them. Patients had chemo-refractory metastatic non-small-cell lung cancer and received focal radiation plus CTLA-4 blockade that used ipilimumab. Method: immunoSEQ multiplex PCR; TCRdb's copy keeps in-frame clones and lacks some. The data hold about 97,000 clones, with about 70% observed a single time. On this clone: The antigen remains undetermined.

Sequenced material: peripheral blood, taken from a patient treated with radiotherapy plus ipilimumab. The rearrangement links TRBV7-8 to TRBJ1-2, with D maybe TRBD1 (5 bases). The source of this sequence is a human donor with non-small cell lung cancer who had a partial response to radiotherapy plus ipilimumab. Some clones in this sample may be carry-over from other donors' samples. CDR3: CASSLLGGEGNYGYTF. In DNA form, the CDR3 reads TGTGCCAGCAGCTTACTGGGGGGGGAGGGGAACTATGGCTACACCTTC.